Listed below are T cell receptor beta chains from one sample, sequenced in a study of T-cell memory formation after mild COVID-19. Each CDR3 protein is one row after TCRdb ran MiXCR on the 5' RACE reads. The data show around 200,000 distinct CDR3 sequences, around 30% seen once. The source material was PBMCs or a T cell subset sorted from them (not recorded which). The receptors derive from an adult woman who had mild COVID-19 (a few samples of this study predate the infection). Cell type and time point are not known. Both conserved end residues are part of each CDR3. D genes are given only for firm matches. Some rows mark clone size as missing; the rest say once, few, many or name a class of expanded clone.

v_gene	abundance	d_gene	j_gene	CDR3nt	CDR3aa
TRBV5-1	NA	TRBD1	TRBJ2-7	TGCGCCAGCAGCCCACCCGGGACAGGGACCTACGAGCAGTACTTC	CASSPPGTGTYEQYF
TRBV5-1	many	TRBD2	TRBJ2-1	TGCGCCAGCAGACCTACTAGCGGCTTGTCCTACAATGAGCAGTTCTTC	CASRPTSGLSYNEQFF
TRBV5-5	few	TRBD1	TRBJ2-5	TGTGCCAGCAGCCCCGGGACAGTGGCCCCGGAGACCCAGTACTTC	CASSPGTVAPETQYF
TRBV3-1	few	TRBD2	TRBJ2-5	TGTGCCAGCAGCCCCACCGCCGGACTAGCGGGGGGGCCCGGTGAGACCCAGTACTTC	CASSPTAGLAGGPGETQYF
TRBV13	once	NA	TRBJ1-5	TGTGCCAGCAGCTCAAGGACAGGCAATCAGCCCCAGCATTTT	CASSSRTGNQPQHF
TRBV9	few	TRBD2	TRBJ2-1	TGTGCCAGCAGCCCGGAACTAGCGGGAGGCTCAAGCTCCTACAATGAGCAGTTCTTC	CASSPELAGGSSSYNEQFF
TRBV4-2	NA	NA	TRBJ1-4	TGTGCCAGCAGCCAAGAGTTCGACGGTAGGGCAACTAATGAAAAACTGTTTTTT	CASSQEFDGRATNEKLFF
TRBV29-1	NA	NA	TRBJ2-5	TGCAGCGCGCGGGACAGCTCTCAAGAGACCCAGTACTTC	CSARDSSQETQYF
TRBV3-1	NA	NA	TRBJ1-6	TGTGCCAGCAGCCCTCAAGGACTTAATAATTCACCCCTCCACTTT	CASSPQGLNNSPLHF
TRBV4-1	NA	NA	TRBJ1-3	TGCGCCAGCAGCCAGGACAGCCGATCCTCTGGAAACACCATATATTTT	CASSQDSRSSGNTIYF
TRBV18	few	NA	TRBJ2-7	TGTGCCAGCTCACAGCAAGCCCCGGTCGACAGAATATACGAGCAGTACTTC	CASSQQAPVDRIYEQYF
TRBV4-1	NA	TRBD2	TRBJ2-7	TGCGCCAGCAGCGAAAACCTGGGAGGGCCCCACGAGCAGTACTTC	CASSENLGGPHEQYF
TRBV5-1	NA	NA	TRBJ1-3	TGCGCCAGCAGCGACCAACAGTTTACTGGAAACACCATATATTTT	CASSDQQFTGNTIYF
TRBV7-9	few	TRBD1	TRBJ2-2	TGTGCCAGCAGTAGAAACCCGGGACAGGGCAACACCGGGGAGCTGTTTTTT	CASSRNPGQGNTGELFF
TRBV25-1	few	NA	TRBJ1-1	TGTGCCAGCAGTGAAGAACAGGAGAACACTGAAGCTTTCTTT	CASSEEQENTEAFF
TRBV12-3/TRBV12-4	few	NA	TRBJ1-1	TGTGCCAGCTCAATCGGGGGCGCGAACACTGAAGCTTTCTTT	CASSIGGANTEAFF
TRBV5-6	few	NA	TRBJ2-7	TGTGCCAGCAGCTCACTACAGCGACGCGGGGACGAGCAGTACTTC	CASSSLQRRGDEQYF
TRBV9	few	TRBD1	TRBJ1-5	TGTGCCAGCAGCGTGGGACAGGGTGGTCAGCCCCAGCATTTT	CASSVGQGGQPQHF
TRBV24-1	few	NA	TRBJ2-2	TGTGCCACCTCGACGACCACCGGGGAGCTGTTTTTT	CATSTTTGELFF
TRBV10-3	NA	NA	TRBJ1-1	TGTGCCATCAAAGGGGGTATGAACACTGAAGCTTTCTTT	CAIKGGMNTEAFF
TRBV20-1	NA	TRBD1	TRBJ1-5	TGCAGTGCCTCAGCCGGGACAGGCCTCAATCAGCCCCAGCATTTT	CSASAGTGLNQPQHF
TRBV11-3	NA	TRBD2	TRBJ2-7	TGTGCCAGCGGGCGGGAGGCTGACGAGCAGTACTTC	CASGREADEQYF
TRBV4-2	NA	NA	TRBJ2-5	TGTGCCAGCAGCCCCGGTTCGGATTTAAAGGAGACCCAGTACTTC	CASSPGSDLKETQYF